This T cell receptor beta chain was recorded in a study of molecular identifiers for immune sequencing clone quantification. General observations from the study: Clonotypes topping 20 RNA copies carried over 98% of effector molecules but under 1% of naive ones.

As for this clonotype: The antigen is undetermined. Since a much larger clone is just one base distant, this may be a read error.

Generation of bulk TCR libraries relied on previously described methods and listed TCR primers. TCRdb itself ran the PCR reads through MiXCR, one entry per CDR3 protein. The repertoire holds some 66,000 distinct CDR3 sequences, with 19% as singletons. This TCR was sampled from a human donor in good health. Some libraries in this study had Jurkat cell RNA spiked in. Sample: naive CD8+ T cells from blood, with Jurkat cell RNA spiked in. Specified subset: FACS-sorted CD8+CD4-CCR7+CD45RA+ naive T cells.

This CDR3 is CASSQDRTGVSGLFYF. Written as DNA, the CDR3 is TGCGCCAGCAGCCAAGACAGGACAGGGGTTTCGGGCCTCTTCTATTTT. The rearrangement links TRBV4-3 to TRBJ2-3; 9 bases are a match to TRBD1. CDR1 is LGHNA and CDR2 is YSLEER in the germline V gene. CDR3 length equals 16 residues. The V segment lost 0 bases and the J segment 15 bases; nucleotides outside the gene matches: 16.